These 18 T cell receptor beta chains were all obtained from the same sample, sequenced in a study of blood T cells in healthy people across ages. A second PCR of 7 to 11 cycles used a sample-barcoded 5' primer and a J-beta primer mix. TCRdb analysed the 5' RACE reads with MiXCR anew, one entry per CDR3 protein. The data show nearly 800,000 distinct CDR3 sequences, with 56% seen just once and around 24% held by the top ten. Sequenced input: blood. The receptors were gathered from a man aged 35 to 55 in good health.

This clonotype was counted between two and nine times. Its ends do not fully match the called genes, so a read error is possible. CDR3 sequence reads: CVSRITATDPDTQYF. CDR3 bases: TGTGTCAGCCGGATAACAGCCACGGACCCAGATACGCAGTATTTT. V gene TRBV6-4 combines with J gene TRBJ2-3; D uncertain. Germline loops: CDR1 MRHNA, CDR2 SNTAGT. The CDR3 consists of 15 residues.

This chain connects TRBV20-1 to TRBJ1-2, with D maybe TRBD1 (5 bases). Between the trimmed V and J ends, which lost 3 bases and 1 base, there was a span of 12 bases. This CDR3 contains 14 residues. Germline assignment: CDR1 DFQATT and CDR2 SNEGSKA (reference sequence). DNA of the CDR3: TGCAGTGCTAGTGAGGGGATGGGTAACTATGGCTACACCTTC. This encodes CSASEGMGNYGYTF.

The CDR3 sequence: CASSVGMGQGYNEQYF. DNA of the CDR3: TGTGCCAGCAGCGTCGGAATGGGACAGGGATACAATGAGCAGTACTTC. The genes are TRBV9 and TRBJ2-1; 9 nucleotides align to TRBD1. The J call is in doubt because the DNA end fits TRBJ2-7 better. Germline assignment: CDR1 SGDLS and CDR2 YYNGEE. CDR3 length: 16 residues.

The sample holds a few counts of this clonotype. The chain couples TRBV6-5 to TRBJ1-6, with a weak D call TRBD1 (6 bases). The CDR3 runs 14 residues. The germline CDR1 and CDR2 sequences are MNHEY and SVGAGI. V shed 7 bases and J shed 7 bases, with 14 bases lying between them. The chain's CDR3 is CASKNTGKNSPLHF. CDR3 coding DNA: TGTGCCAGCAAAAATACAGGGAAAAATTCACCCCTCCACTTT.

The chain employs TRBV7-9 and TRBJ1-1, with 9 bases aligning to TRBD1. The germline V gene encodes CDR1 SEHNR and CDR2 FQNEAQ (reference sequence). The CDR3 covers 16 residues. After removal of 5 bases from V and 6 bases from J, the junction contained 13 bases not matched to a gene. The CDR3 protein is CASSPPRDRALAEAFF. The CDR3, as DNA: TGTGCCAGCAGCCCTCCCCGGGACAGGGCTTTAGCTGAAGCTTTCTTT.

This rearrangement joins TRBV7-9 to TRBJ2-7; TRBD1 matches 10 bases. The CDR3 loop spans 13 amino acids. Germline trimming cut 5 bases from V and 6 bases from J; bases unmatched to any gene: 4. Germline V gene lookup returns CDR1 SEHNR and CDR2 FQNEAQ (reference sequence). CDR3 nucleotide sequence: TGTGCCAGCAGCCAAGGGACAGGGGTCGAGCAGTACTTC. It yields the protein CASSQGTGVEQYF.

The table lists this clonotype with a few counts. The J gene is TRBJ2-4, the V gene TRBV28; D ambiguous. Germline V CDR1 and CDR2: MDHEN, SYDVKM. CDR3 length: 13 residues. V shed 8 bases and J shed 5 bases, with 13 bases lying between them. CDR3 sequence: CASLRSGQNIQYF. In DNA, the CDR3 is TGTGCCAGCCTCCGGAGTGGTCAAAACATTCAGTACTTC.

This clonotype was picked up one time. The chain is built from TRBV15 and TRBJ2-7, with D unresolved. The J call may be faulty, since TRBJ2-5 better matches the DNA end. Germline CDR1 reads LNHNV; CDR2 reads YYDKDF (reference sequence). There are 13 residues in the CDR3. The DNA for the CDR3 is TGTGCCACCAGCAGAGATCGGAGAGAGACCCAGTACTTC. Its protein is CATSRDRRETQYF.

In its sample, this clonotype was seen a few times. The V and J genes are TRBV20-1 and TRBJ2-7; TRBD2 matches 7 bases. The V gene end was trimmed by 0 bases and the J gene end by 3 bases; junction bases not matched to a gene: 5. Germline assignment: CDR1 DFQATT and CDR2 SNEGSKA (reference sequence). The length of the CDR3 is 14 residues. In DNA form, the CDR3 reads TGCAGTGCTAGAGATATGGCTAGCGGCTACGAGCAGTACTTC. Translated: CSARDMASGYEQYF.

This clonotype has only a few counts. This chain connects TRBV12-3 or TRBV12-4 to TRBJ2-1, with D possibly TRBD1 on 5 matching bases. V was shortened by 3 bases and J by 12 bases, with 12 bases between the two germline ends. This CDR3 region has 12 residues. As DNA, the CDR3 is TGTGCCAGCAGTTTTCCGAGCCAGGGGCAGTTCTTC. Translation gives CASSFPSQGQFF.

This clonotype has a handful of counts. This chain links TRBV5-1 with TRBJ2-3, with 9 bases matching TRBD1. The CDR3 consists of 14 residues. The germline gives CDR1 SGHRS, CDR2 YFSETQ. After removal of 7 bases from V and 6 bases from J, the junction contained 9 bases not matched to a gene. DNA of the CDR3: TGCGCCAGCTACGGACAGGGGTTTCCGGATACGCAGTATTTT. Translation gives CASYGQGFPDTQYF.

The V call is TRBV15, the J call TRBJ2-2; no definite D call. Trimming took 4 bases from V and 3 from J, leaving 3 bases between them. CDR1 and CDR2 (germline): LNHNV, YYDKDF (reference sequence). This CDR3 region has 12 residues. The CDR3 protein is CATSIDTGELFF. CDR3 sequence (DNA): TGTGCCACCAGCATAGACACCGGGGAGCTGTTTTTT.

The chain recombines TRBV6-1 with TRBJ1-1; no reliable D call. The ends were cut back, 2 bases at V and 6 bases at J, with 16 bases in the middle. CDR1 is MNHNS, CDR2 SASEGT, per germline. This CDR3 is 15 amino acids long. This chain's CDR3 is CASSEIWNSGPEAFF. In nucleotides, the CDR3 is TGTGCCAGCAGTGAAATTTGGAATAGCGGCCCTGAAGCTTTCTTT.

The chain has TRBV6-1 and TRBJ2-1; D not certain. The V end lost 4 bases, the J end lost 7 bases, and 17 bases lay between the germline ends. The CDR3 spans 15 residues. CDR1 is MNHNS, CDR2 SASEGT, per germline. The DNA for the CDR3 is TGTGCCAGCAGTGGCAAGACTCTAGGACGTAATGAGCAGTTCTTC. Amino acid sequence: CASSGKTLGRNEQFF.

The CDR3, as DNA: TGTGCCAGCAGCCAAGATGTAAGGGGAGGGAACATTCAGTACTTC. Its protein product is CASSQDVRGGNIQYF. The chain combines TRBV4-2 with TRBJ2-4, with 7 bases lining up with TRBD2. This CDR3 spans 15 amino acids. CDR1 and CDR2 from the germline V gene are LGHNA and YNFKEQ. V dropped 0 bases and J dropped 7; count of bases not matched to a gene: 6.

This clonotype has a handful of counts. The DNA of the CDR3 is TGTGCCAGCAGTTTAGGGGGCCCTATGAACACTGAAGCTTTCTTT. This gives the protein CASSLGGPMNTEAFF. The chain carries TRBV12-3 or TRBV12-4 and TRBJ1-1; tentatively, D is TRBD1 (5 bases). Trimming cost V 1 base and J 0 bases, with 9 bases left between them. The CDR3 loop spans 15 amino acids.

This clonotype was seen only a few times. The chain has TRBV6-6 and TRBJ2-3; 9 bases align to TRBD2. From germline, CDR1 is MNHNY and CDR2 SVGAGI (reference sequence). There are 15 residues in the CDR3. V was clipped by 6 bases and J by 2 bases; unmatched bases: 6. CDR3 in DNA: TGTGCCAGCAGACAACTAGCGGGCCCCACAGATACGCAGTATTTT. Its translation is CASRQLAGPTDTQYF.

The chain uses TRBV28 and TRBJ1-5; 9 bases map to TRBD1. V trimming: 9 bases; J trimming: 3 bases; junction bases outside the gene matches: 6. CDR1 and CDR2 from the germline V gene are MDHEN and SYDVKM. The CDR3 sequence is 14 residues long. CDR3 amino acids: CASRTGVDNQPQHF. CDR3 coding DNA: TGTGCCAGTCGGACAGGGGTTGACAATCAGCCCCAGCATTTT.